This TCR beta chain was retrieved from a study of blood T cell repertoires in COVID-19. On the study more broadly: Samples of COVID-19 (acute and convalescent) were obtained from the United States, Italy and Spain. PBMCs, B-cell-depleted T cells, or T cells were the source of the cDNA or gDNA that made up the material.

Original analysis: From reference gene primer amplification, estimates of nucleated cell counts were derived. Sequenced by immunoSEQ multiplex PCR; TCRdb stores in-frame clones only, minus some. V and J calls and clone size come straight from that table; D and trimming were deduced from the DNA. The top ten clones hold roughly 2.9% of a sample with some 250,000 clones, about four fifths of them seen once. Input material: peripheral blood. The sequence was collected from a woman aged 55 to 70 with active or convalescent COVID-19.

The DNA for the CDR3 is TGTGCCAGCAGTGAAAACAGATTCTCTGGAAACACCATATATTTT. It codes for CASSENRFSGNTIYF. The chain recombines TRBV2 with TRBJ1-3; D call uncertain. The CDR3 has 15 residues. In germline, CDR1 is SNHLY, CDR2 FYNNEI. V gave up 2 bases and J gave up 0 bases, with 8 bases separating them.